The clone carrying this T cell receptor (beta chain) was counted ten times or more. Its antigen is currently unknown. The data are from a study of T cells in Graves' hyperthyroidism and ophthalmopathy. The study's findings and limits: The majority of expanded thyroid clonotypes above 0.001 also appeared in blood.

Those with hyperthyroidism were 18 to 65 years old, newly diagnosed, and ill for under 2 months. Based on clinical symptoms, serum thyroxine and TRAb, thyroid ultrasound and orbital computed tomography, diagnoses were reached. Extraction of PBMCs used 10 ml of fresh peripheral blood. Amplification of TCR beta CDR3 regions was performed using RNA transcripts as template. HTBI primers were used for first-round RT-PCR of the TCR CDR3. Using its own MiXCR run on the multiplex PCR reads, TCRdb lists one record per CDR3 protein. In the table there are about 200,000 distinct CDR3 sequences, less than 20% of which are singletons. CDR3 length: 15 residues. With 1 base clipped from V and 2 bases from J, the junction kept 6 bases outside the gene matches. Per germline, CDR1 DFQATT and CDR2 SNEGSKA (reference sequence).

This clonotype was sampled from a woman aged 50 to 65 with Graves' hyperthyroidism. The rearrangement links TRBV20-1 to TRBJ1-2, with 8 nucleotides matching TRBD1. Input material: blood. CDR3 residues: CSARAGTGRNYGYTF. For the CDR3, the DNA is TGCAGTGCTAGAGCCGGGACAGGCAGAAACTATGGCTACACCTTC.